Following are 11 T cell receptor beta chains from one sample sequenced in a study of response to subunit inactivated influenza vaccine. Each CDR3 protein is one row after TCRdb ran MiXCR on the RT-PCR reads. The data show 530,000 or so distinct CDR3 sequences, roughly 23% seen once. The source material was CD4+ T cells sorted from PBMCs, sampled about 5 days after vaccination. The receptors derive from a man aged 50-60 years who received an inactivated influenza vaccine.

The V and J genes are TRBV29-1 and TRBJ1-1, with D perhaps matching TRBD1 (6 bases). The germline gives CDR1 SQVTM, CDR2 ANQGSEA. The CDR3 totals 13 residues. The V and J ends lost 4 bases and 4 bases respectively, with 13 bases between them. CDR3 protein: CSVVQVRGTEAFF. CDR3 sequence (DNA): TGCAGCGTTGTTCAGGTCAGGGGCACTGAAGCTTTCTTT.

In this sample, this clonotype turned up a few times. The V gene is TRBV7-2, the J gene TRBJ2-5; 7 positions match TRBD1. Per the germline V gene, CDR1 is SGHTA and CDR2 is FQGNSA. V shed 4 bases, J shed 4 bases, and the junction held 6 bases outside the gene matches. This CDR3 has 14 residues. CDR3 sequence: CASSSPPGGETQYF. The DNA of the CDR3 is TGTGCCAGCAGCTCCCCGCCAGGGGGAGAGACCCAGTACTTC.

This sequence joins TRBV7-9 and TRBJ1-2; unclear D gene. The CDR3 contains 11 residues. Per the germline V gene, CDR1 is SEHNR and CDR2 is FQNEAQ (reference sequence). V lost 4 bases, J lost 7 bases, and 7 bases lay in between. DNA for the CDR3: TGTGCCAGCAGCTCCGACGTTGGCTACACCTTC. It encodes CASSSDVGYTF.

The rearrangement uses TRBV20-1 and TRBJ1-1, with 7 nucleotides matching TRBD1. This CDR3 has 12 amino acids. The germline CDR1 and CDR2 sequences are DFQATT and SNEGSKA (reference sequence). The V and J ends lost 3 bases and 5 bases, in that order; junction bases with no gene match: 3. CDR3 sequence (DNA): TGCAGTGCTAGGGCAGGGGGTACTGAAGCTTTCTTT. Its protein is CSARAGGTEAFF.

This clonotype showed up just a few times. The rearrangement joins TRBV20-1 to TRBJ2-7, with 7 positions matching TRBD1. This CDR3 comprises 14 residues. Germline CDR1 DFQATT, CDR2 SNEGSKA (reference sequence). Germline trimming cut 0 bases from V and 3 bases from J; bases unmatched to any gene: 5. The CDR3 loop is CSARDRDSVYEQYF. CDR3 in DNA: TGCAGTGCTAGAGATCGGGACAGTGTCTACGAGCAGTACTTC.

CDR3 in amino acids: CATSDPYRGLERETQYF. DNA for the CDR3: TGTGCCACCAGTGATCCCTACAGGGGATTGGAGAGAGAGACCCAGTACTTC. The chain uses TRBV24-1 and TRBJ2-5; TRBD1 agrees at 7 bases. Trimming at V came to 3 bases and at J to 4 bases, leaving 13 bases not matched to a gene. There are 17 residues in the CDR3. Germline lookup yields CDR1 KGHDR and CDR2 SFDVKD.

The V gene is TRBV12-2, the J gene TRBJ1-4; TRBD1, the table's D call, was not compared with the DNA. TRBV12-2 counts as a pseudogene. The CDR3 sequence is 12 residues long. CDR3 region: CASRPRQGELFF. CDR3 nucleotide sequence: TGTGCAAGTCGCCCACGACAGGGGGAACTGTTTTTT.

The rearrangement uses TRBV18 and TRBJ2-7; no clear D gene. Trimming removed 5 bases at V and 2 bases at J, with 10 bases between. The germline V gene encodes CDR1 KGHSH and CDR2 LQKENI. The CDR3 is 13 amino acids. The CDR3 DNA sequence: TGTGCCAGCTCAACCGAGCTCGCCTACGAGCAGTACTTC. Its translation is CASSTELAYEQYF.

J is TRBJ2-1 and V is TRBV20-1; unclear D gene. The V end lost 4 bases, the J end lost 4 bases, and 17 bases lay between the germline ends. Looked up from germline, CDR1 is DFQATT and CDR2 is SNEGSKA (reference sequence). This CDR3 is 15 amino acids long. For the CDR3, the DNA is TGCAGTGCTATCCCCCTTATTGGATCTTACAATGAGCAGTTCTTC. Its protein is CSAIPLIGSYNEQFF.

The chain recombines TRBV20-1 with TRBJ2-1, with 10 positions matching TRBD2. CDR3 length: 16 residues. V was pared by 1 base and J by 8 bases, with 11 bases of the junction left unmatched. Germline V gene data show CDR1 as DFQATT and CDR2 as SNEGSKA (reference sequence). The CDR3 loop is CSARAPRAGGFDEQFF. Here the CDR3 DNA reads TGCAGTGCTAGAGCCCCAAGAGCGGGGGGGTTCGATGAGCAGTTCTTC.

This clonotype was counted a few times. This rearrangement joins TRBV7-2 to TRBJ2-2; 7 positions match TRBD2. CDR3 length: 13 residues. CDR1 is SGHTA, CDR2 FQGNSA, per germline. After removal of 10 bases from V and 0 bases from J, the junction contained 2 bases not matched to a gene. This chain's CDR3 is CATGTTNTGELFF. DNA for the CDR3: TGTGCCACCGGGACTACGAACACCGGGGAGCTGTTTTTT.